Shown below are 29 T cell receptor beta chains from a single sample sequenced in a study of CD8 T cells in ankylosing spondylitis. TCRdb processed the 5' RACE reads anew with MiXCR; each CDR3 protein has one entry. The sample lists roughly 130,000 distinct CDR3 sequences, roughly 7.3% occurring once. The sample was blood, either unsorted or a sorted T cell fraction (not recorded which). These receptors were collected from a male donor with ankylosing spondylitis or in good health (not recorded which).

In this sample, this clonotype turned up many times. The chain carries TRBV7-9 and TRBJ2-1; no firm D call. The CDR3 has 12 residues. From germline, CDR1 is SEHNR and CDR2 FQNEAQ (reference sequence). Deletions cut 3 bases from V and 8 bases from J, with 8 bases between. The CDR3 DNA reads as TGTGCCAGCAGCTTCGTGCTCGATGAGCAGTTCTTC. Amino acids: CASSFVLDEQFF.

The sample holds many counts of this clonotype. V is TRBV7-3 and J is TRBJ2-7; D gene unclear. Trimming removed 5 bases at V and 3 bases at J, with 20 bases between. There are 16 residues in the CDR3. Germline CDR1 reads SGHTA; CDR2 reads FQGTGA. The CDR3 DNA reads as TGTGCCAGCAGCCCCTCGGTTGGCTCACCCATCTACGAGCAGTACTTC. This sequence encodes CASSPSVGSPIYEQYF.

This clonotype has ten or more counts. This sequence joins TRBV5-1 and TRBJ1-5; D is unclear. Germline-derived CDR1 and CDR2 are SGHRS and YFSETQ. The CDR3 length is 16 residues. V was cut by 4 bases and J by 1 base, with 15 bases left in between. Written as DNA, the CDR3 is TGCGCCAGCAGCCCCGGCGAGTCTCTAAGCAATCAGCCCCAGCATTTT. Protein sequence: CASSPGESLSNQPQHF.

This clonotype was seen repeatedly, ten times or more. The CDR3: CASSLNRAGAYEQYF. The CDR3 DNA is TGCGCCAGCAGCTTAAATCGGGCTGGAGCGTACGAGCAGTACTTC. The rearrangement links TRBV5-1 to TRBJ2-7; D remains ambiguous. V was clipped by 2 bases and J by 4 bases, with 16 bases between them. CDR1 is SGHRS and CDR2 is YFSETQ in the germline V gene. The length of the CDR3 is 15 residues.

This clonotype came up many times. CDR3: CASSLGASGASTDTQYF. As DNA, the CDR3 is TGTGCCAGCAGTTTAGGGGCTAGCGGGGCTAGCACAGATACGCAGTATTTT. The chain recombines TRBV12-3 or TRBV12-4 with TRBJ2-3; 9 bases map to TRBD2. The CDR3 runs 17 residues. J gave up 0 bases and V 1 base, and 5 bases lay outside the gene matches.

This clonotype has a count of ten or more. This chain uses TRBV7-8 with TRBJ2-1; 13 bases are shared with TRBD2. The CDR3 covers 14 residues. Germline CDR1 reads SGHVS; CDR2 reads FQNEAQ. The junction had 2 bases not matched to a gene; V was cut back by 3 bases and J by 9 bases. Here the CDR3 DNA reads TGTGCCAGCAGCTTTGGGACTAGCGGGACTGAGCAGTTCTTC. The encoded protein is CASSFGTSGTEQFF.

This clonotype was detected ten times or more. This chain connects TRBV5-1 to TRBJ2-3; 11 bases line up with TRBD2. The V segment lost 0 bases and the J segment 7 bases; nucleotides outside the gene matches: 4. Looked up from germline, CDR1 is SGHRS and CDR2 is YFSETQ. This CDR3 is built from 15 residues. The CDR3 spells CASSLALAGGNTQYF. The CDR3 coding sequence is TGCGCCAGCAGCTTGGCTCTAGCGGGAGGTAATACGCAGTATTTT.

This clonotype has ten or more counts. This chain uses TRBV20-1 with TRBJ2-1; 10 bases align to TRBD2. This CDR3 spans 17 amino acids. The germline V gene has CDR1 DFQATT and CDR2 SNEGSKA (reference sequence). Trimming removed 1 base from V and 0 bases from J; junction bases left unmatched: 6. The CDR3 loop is CSARGSSGSTSYNEQFF. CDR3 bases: TGCAGTGCTAGAGGGTCTAGCGGGAGTACCTCCTACAATGAGCAGTTCTTC.

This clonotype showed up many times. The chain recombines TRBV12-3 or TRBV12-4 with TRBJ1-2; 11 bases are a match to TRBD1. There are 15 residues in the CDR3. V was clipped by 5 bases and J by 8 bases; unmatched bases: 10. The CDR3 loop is CASSRTGGHREGYTF. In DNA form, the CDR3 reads TGTGCCAGCAGTCGGACAGGGGGCCACCGGGAGGGCTACACCTTC.

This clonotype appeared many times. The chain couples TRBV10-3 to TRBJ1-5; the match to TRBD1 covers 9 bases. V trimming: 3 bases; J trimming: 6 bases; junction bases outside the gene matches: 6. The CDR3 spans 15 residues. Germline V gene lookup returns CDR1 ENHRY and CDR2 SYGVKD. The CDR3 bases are TGTGCCATCAGTGACGACAGGGGGATGTTTCAGCCCCAGCATTTT. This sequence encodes CAISDDRGMFQPQHF.

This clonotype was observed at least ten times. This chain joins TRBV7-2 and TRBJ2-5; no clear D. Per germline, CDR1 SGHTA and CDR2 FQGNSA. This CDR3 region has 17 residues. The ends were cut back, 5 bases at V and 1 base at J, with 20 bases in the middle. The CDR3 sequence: CASSLSPSVGRQETQYF. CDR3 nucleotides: TGTGCCAGCAGCCTAAGCCCTAGTGTAGGGCGCCAAGAGACCCAGTACTTC. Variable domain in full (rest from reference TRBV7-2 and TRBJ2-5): GAGVSQSPSNKVTEKGKDVELRCDPISGHTALYWYRQSLGQGLEFLIYFQGNSAPDKSGLPSDRFSAERTGGSVSTLTIQRTQQEDSAVYLCASSLSPSVGRQETQYFGPGTRLLVL.

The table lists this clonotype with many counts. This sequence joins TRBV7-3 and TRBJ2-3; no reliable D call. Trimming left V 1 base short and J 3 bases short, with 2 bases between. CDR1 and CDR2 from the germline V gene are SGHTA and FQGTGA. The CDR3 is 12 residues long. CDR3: CASSLMTDTQYF. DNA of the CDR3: TGTGCCAGCAGCTTAATGACAGATACGCAGTATTTT.

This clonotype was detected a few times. CDR3 bases: TGCAGCGTTGAATTCGGGGTTGAAGCTTTCTTT. Encoded protein: CSVEFGVEAFF. The chain employs TRBV29-1 and TRBJ1-1, with D unclear. The CDR3 covers 11 residues. From germline, CDR1 is SQVTM and CDR2 ANQGSEA. Trimming stripped 2 bases from V and 7 bases from J, with 8 bases between.

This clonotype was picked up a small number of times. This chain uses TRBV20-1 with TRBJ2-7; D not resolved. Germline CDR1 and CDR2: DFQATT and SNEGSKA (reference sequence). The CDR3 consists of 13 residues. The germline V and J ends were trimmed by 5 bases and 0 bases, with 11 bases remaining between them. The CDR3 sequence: CSAGRTYSYEQYF. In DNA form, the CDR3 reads TGCAGTGCTGGAAGGACCTACTCCTACGAGCAGTACTTC.

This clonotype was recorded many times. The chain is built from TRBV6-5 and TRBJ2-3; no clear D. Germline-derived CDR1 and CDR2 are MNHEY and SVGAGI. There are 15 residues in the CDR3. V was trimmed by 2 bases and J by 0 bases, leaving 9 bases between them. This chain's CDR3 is CASSYEVSSTDTQYF. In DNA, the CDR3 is TGTGCCAGCAGTTACGAGGTTTCTAGCACAGATACGCAGTATTTT.

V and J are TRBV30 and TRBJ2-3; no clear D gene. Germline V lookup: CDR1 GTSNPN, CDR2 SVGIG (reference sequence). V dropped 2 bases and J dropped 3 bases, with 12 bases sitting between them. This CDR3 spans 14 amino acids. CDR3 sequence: CAWSKALTTDTQYF. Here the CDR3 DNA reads TGTGCCTGGAGTAAGGCCCTCACAACAGATACGCAGTATTTT.

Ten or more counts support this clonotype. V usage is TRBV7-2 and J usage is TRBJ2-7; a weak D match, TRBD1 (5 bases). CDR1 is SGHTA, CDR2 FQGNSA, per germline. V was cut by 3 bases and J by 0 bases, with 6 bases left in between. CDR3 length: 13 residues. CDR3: CASSFDSSYEQYF. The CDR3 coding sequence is TGTGCCAGCAGCTTCGACAGCTCCTACGAGCAGTACTTC.

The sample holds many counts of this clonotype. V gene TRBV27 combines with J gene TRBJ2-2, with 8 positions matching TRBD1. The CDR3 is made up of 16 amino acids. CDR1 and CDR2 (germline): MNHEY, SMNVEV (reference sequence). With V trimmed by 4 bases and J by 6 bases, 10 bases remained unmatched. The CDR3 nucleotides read TGTGCCAGCAGTTCTGCAGGGACAGGCTCCCCCGGGGAGCTGTTTTTT. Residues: CASSSAGTGSPGELFF.

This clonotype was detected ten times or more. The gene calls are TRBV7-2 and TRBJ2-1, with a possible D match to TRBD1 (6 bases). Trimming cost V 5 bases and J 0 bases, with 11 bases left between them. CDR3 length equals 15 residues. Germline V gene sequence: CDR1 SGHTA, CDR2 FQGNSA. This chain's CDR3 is CASSTRQVSYNEQFF. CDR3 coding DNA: TGTGCCAGCAGCACCCGACAGGTCTCCTACAATGAGCAGTTCTTC.

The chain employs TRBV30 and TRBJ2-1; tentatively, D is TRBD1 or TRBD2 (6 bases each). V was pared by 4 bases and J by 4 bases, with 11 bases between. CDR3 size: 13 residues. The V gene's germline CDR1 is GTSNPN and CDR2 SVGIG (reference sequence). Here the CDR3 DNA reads TGTGCCTGGAAAAGGGGGGTGTACAATGAGCAGTTCTTC. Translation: CAWKRGVYNEQFF.

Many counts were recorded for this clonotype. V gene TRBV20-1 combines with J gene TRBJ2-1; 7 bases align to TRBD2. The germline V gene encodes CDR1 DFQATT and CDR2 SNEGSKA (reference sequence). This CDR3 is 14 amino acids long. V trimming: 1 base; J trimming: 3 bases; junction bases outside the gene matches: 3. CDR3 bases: TGCAGTGCTAGAGTCCCTAGCGGCTACAATGAGCAGTTCTTC. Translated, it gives CSARVPSGYNEQFF.

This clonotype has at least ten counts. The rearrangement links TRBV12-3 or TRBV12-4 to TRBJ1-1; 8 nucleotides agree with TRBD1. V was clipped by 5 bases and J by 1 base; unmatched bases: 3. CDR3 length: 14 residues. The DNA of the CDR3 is TGTGCCAGCAGTCCCGACAGGGGGAACACTGAAGCTTTCTTT. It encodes CASSPDRGNTEAFF.

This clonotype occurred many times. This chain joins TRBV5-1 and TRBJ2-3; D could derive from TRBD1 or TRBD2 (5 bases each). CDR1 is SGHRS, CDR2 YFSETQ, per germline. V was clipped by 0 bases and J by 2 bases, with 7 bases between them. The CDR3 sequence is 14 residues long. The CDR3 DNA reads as TGCGCCAGCAGCTTGGCAGGGACCACAGATACGCAGTATTTT. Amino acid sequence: CASSLAGTTDTQYF. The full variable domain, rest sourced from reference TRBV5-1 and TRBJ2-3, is KAGVTQTPRYLIKTRGQQVTLSCSPISGHRSVSWYQQTPGQGLQFLFEYFSETQRNKGNFPGRFSGRQFSNSRSEMNVSTLELGDSALYLCASSLAGTTDTQYFGPGTRLTVL.

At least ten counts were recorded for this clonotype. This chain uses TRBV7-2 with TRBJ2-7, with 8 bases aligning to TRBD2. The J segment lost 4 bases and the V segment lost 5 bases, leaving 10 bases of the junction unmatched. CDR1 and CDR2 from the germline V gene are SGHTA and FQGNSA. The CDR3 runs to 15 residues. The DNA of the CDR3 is TGTGCCAGCAGCGCCGCCGGGACTAGTATGTACGAGCAGTACTTC. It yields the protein CASSAAGTSMYEQYF.

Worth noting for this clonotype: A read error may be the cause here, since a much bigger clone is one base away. The CDR3 nucleotides read TGTGCCAGCCTCCCAGGACGGCCAGTCACAGATATGCAGTATTTT. This sequence encodes CASLPGRPVTDMQYF. The chain employs TRBV6-1 and TRBJ2-3; D uncertain. This CDR3 comprises 15 residues. CDR1 and CDR2 from the germline V gene are MNHNS and SASEGT.

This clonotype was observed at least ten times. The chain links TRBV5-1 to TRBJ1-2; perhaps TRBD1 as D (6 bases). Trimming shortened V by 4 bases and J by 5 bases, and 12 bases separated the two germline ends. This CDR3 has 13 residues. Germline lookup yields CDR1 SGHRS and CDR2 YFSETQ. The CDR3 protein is CASSADRLYGYTF. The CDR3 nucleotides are TGCGCCAGCAGCGCGGACAGATTATATGGCTACACCTTC.

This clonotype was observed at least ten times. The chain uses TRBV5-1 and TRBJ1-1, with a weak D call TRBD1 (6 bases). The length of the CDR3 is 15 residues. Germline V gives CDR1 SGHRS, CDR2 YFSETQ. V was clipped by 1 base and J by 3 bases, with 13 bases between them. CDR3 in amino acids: CASSLQGLEDTEAFF. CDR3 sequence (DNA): TGCGCCAGCAGCTTGCAGGGGTTGGAGGACACTGAAGCTTTCTTT.

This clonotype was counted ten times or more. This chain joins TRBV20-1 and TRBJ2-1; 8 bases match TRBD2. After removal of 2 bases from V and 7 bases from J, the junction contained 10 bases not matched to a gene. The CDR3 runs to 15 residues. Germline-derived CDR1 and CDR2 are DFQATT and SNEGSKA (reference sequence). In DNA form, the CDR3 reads TGCAGTGCTAGATATGGGACTAGAAGGGCGAATGAGCAGTTCTTC. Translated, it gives CSARYGTRRANEQFF.

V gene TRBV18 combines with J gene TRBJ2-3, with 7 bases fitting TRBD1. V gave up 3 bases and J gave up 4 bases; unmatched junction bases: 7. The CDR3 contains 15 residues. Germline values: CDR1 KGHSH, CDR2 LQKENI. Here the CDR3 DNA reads TGTGCCAGCTCACCGACTCAGGGGGACGCAGATACGCAGTATTTT. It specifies CASSPTQGDADTQYF.